Shown below are 3 T cell receptor beta chains from a single sample sequenced in a study of T cell responses to AZD1222 COVID-19 vaccine (dated by TCRdb to about 2021). Taken with the paper, the label for time point translates to: baseline before first vaccination. Libraries were made using the immunoSEQ multiplex PCR assay. TCRdb took over this immuneACCESS table, retaining in-frame rearrangements with V and J assigned. Such tables are incomplete; in checked studies, under half of the missing clones stem from an unresolved V gene, and the remainder is unexplained. This sample comprises 250,000 or so clones, approximately 95% of them detected only once. The ten largest make up 0.5% to 0.65% of the sample. Source: peripheral blood, taken on day 0 of AZD1222 vaccination. These receptors were obtained from an adult in good health.

V gene TRBV24-1 combines with J gene TRBJ1-2; 7 bases are a match to TRBD1. CDR1 is KGHDR, CDR2 SFDVKD, per germline. The CDR3 runs 15 residues. J gave up 7 bases and V 4 bases, and 11 bases lay outside the gene matches. In DNA form, the CDR3 reads TGTGCCACCAGTGACCCGCAGACAGGGTACGGTGGCTACACCTTC. Its translation is CATSDPQTGYGGYTF.

The chain links TRBV2 to TRBJ1-2, with TRBD1 identical over 8 bases. The junction had 4 bases not matched to a gene; V was cut back by 4 bases and J by 6 bases. From germline, CDR1 is SNHLY and CDR2 FYNNEI. The CDR3 has 13 amino acids. The CDR3 here is CASSGTGKDGYTF. The DNA for the CDR3 is TGTGCCAGCAGTGGGACAGGGAAGGATGGCTACACCTTC.

This chain joins TRBV19 and TRBJ2-2; D may be TRBD1 (6 bases). Germline values: CDR1 LNHDA, CDR2 SQIVND (reference sequence). There are 13 residues in the CDR3. V lost 3 bases, J lost 13 bases, and 15 bases lay in between. For the CDR3, the DNA is TGTGCCAGTAGTATTAGGGGGACAATAGGGCTGTTTTTT. Translated: CASSIRGTIGLFF.